The 4 T cell receptor beta chains below were found in one sample sequenced in a study of blood T cell repertoires in COVID-19. Method: immunoSEQ multiplex PCR; TCRdb's copy keeps in-frame clones and lacks some. The table records about 68,000 clones, approximately 75% of them present only once. The sample consisted of peripheral blood. The source of these receptors is a woman between 55 and 75 years old with acute or convalescent COVID-19.

This rearrangement joins TRBV5-1 to TRBJ1-2, with 8 bases aligning to TRBD1. Germline values: CDR1 SGHRS, CDR2 YFSETQ. Losses at the gene ends were 4 bases for V and 4 bases for J; bases not matched to a gene: 6. The CDR3 sequence is 14 residues long. In nucleotides, the CDR3 is TGCGCCAGCAGCCCGACAGGGGAGGCCTATGGCTACACCTTC. It is translated as CASSPTGEAYGYTF.

The CDR3 nucleotides are TGTGCCAGCAGTGAGGAGTTCTCTGGAAACACCATATATTTT. The encoded protein is CASSEEFSGNTIYF. The genes are TRBV2 and TRBJ1-3; no reliable D call. From germline, CDR1 is SNHLY and CDR2 FYNNEI. The CDR3 runs 14 residues. The germline V and J ends were trimmed by 3 bases and 0 bases, with 6 bases remaining between them.

The chain has TRBV6-4 and TRBJ2-3, with D maybe TRBD1 (6 bases). This CDR3 has 16 residues. V was clipped by 2 bases and J by 2 bases, with 14 bases between them. CDR1 and CDR2 (germline): MRHNA, SNTAGT. CDR3 residues: CASSDVQGINTDTQYF. In nucleotides, the CDR3 is TGTGCCAGCAGTGACGTTCAGGGGATAAACACAGATACGCAGTATTTT.

This clone appeared a single time. The chain is built from TRBV5-1 and TRBJ2-6; D unclear. Germline V gene data show CDR1 as SGHRS and CDR2 as YFSETQ. V lost 4 bases, J lost 2 bases, and 10 bases lay in between. The CDR3 is made up of 15 amino acids. CDR3 DNA sequence: TGCGCCAGCAGCCCCGACATCCCTGGGGCCAACGTCCTGACTTTC. The encoded protein is CASSPDIPGANVLTF.